What follows describes a single TCR beta chain. Looked up from germline, CDR1 is SQVTM and CDR2 is ANQGSEA. V lost 0 bases and J lost 7, with 16 bases in between. CDR3 length: 14 amino acids. The record originates from a study of T cells after yellow fever vaccination. In TCRdb, the 5' RACE reads were re-called with MiXCR into one record per CDR3 protein. Seen here are 500,000 to 650,000 distinct CDR3 sequences, roughly 12% observed once, and the top ten hold 11% to 15%. The sequenced sample was PBMCs, obtained on the day of the yellow fever booster vaccination. The receptor was derived from a man aged 25 to 45 who received the YFV17D yellow fever vaccine. The chain combines TRBV29-1 with TRBJ2-7, with D possibly matching TRBD1 (6 bases). This CDR3 is CSVEEGGVRREQYF. The CDR3 DNA follows: TGCAGCGTTGAAGAAGGGGGTGTGCGGAGGGAGCAGTACTTC.